What follows are 29 T cell receptor beta chains derived from one specimen sequenced in a study of blood T cell dynamics during melanoma immunotherapy. Indicated time point: week 3, after first cycle of checkpoint inhibitor. Some clones are missing from TCRdb's copy, which holds only in-frame ones; the method was immunoSEQ multiplex PCR. In the table there are about 5,000 clones, around 81% of which are singletons. The source was blood, collected from a patient treated with checkpoint blockade. The source is a human donor with melanoma.

The V and J genes are TRBV30 and TRBJ2-7; D not certain. In germline, CDR1 is GTSNPN, CDR2 SVGIG (reference sequence). CDR3 length equals 12 residues. V gave up 4 bases and J gave up 3 bases, with 10 bases separating them. Here the CDR3 DNA reads TGTGCCTGGAAGGGCTCAATCTACGAGCAGTACTTC. This sequence encodes CAWKGSIYEQYF.

The chain links TRBV6-5 to TRBJ1-1, with a possible D match to TRBD1 (5 bases). CDR3 size: 14 residues. Germline CDR1 MNHEY, CDR2 SVGAGI. Trimming took off 2 bases at V and 4 bases at J, with 11 bases between the two ends. In nucleotides, the CDR3 is TGTGCCAGCAGTTACGGGGCGGGGGTCACTGAAGCTTTCTTT. Translation: CASSYGAGVTEAFF.

V usage is TRBV4-1 and J usage is TRBJ1-5, with D unclear. The germline V and J ends were trimmed by 4 bases and 3 bases, with 13 bases remaining between them. The germline gives CDR1 MGHRA, CDR2 YSYEKL. This CDR3 contains 15 residues. The chain's CDR3 is CASSLLRGTNQPQHF. Here the CDR3 DNA reads TGCGCCAGCAGCCTCTTACGGGGTACCAATCAGCCCCAGCATTTT.

In its sample, this clone was seen once. Here the CDR3 reads CASSQRPGADTEAFF. In nucleotides, the CDR3 is TGCGCCAGCAGCCAAAGACCCGGTGCGGACACTGAAGCTTTCTTT. This rearrangement joins TRBV4-3 to TRBJ1-1; D call uncertain. CDR1 and CDR2 from the germline V gene are LGHNA and YSLEER. Trimming took off 2 bases at V and 3 bases at J, with 13 bases between the two ends. This CDR3 spans 15 amino acids.

The chain uses TRBV6-6 and TRBJ1-3; D is perhaps TRBD1 (5 bases). Germline V CDR1 and CDR2: MNHNY, SVGAGI (reference sequence). The CDR3 is made up of 16 amino acids. Trimming took 6 bases from V and 3 from J, leaving 18 bases between them. CDR3 coding DNA: TGTGCCAGCAGGACGCTTGAGGGGTTTTATGGAAACACCATATATTTT. Its protein product is CASRTLEGFYGNTIYF.

This chain connects TRBV29-1 to TRBJ2-7, with 7 bases lining up with TRBD1. This CDR3 has 17 amino acids. Germline loops: CDR1 SQVTM, CDR2 ANQGSEA. Losses at the gene ends were 3 bases for V and 2 bases for J; bases not matched to a gene: 16. The CDR3 DNA sequence: TGCAGCGTTGATTTCCCCGGGATAGGGGGCGCTCCCTACGAGCAGTACTTC. Amino acids: CSVDFPGIGGAPYEQYF.

This clone has just a few counts. The chain has TRBV10-1 and TRBJ2-7, with D possibly matching TRBD1 (5 bases). This CDR3 region has 14 residues. Germline-derived CDR1 and CDR2 are WNHNN and SYGVQD (reference sequence). Trimming pared 7 bases from V and 0 bases from J, leaving 13 bases between. CDR3 region: CASTRDDSSYEQYF. The CDR3 DNA sequence: TGCGCCAGCACCCGAGATGACAGCTCCTACGAGCAGTACTTC.

The V and J genes are TRBV6-6 and TRBJ1-5; the match to TRBD1 covers 7 bases. The CDR3 length is 15 residues. J was trimmed by 6 bases and V by 6 bases; bases with no gene match: 11. Germline CDR1 and CDR2: MNHNY and SVGAGI (reference sequence). The CDR3 DNA sequence: TGTGCCAGCAGAAAAGACAGGGAGGGGGGTCAGCCCCAGCATTTT. This translates into CASRKDREGGQPQHF.

This clone was seen once. The J gene is TRBJ1-3, the V gene TRBV7-8, with 7 bases aligning to TRBD1. Germline V gives CDR1 SGHVS, CDR2 FQNEAQ. The V and J ends lost 5 bases and 0 bases, in that order; junction bases with no gene match: 4. The CDR3 contains 15 residues. For the CDR3, the DNA is TGTGCCAGCAGCAGGGGGGACAGCTCTGGAAACACCATATATTTT. This translates into CASSRGDSSGNTIYF.

This clone was found once. V and J are TRBV29-1 and TRBJ1-1; D not resolved. CDR1 is SQVTM, CDR2 ANQGSEA, per germline. The CDR3 covers 12 residues. The germline V and J ends were trimmed by 6 bases and 1 base, with 9 bases remaining between them. CDR3 DNA sequence: TGCAGCGTGTTGCCGGGGAACACTGAAGCTTTCTTT. It codes for CSVLPGNTEAFF.

A single count supports this clone. The rearrangement joins TRBV19 to TRBJ1-1; TRBD1 matches 7 bases. Losses at the gene ends were 4 bases for V and 2 bases for J; bases not matched to a gene: 13. Germline V CDR1 and CDR2: LNHDA, SQIVND (reference sequence). CDR3 length equals 17 residues. CDR3 nucleotides: TGTGCCAGTAGTAGGAGCCCGGGACAGACTGTTAACACTGAAGCTTTCTTT. This sequence encodes CASSRSPGQTVNTEAFF.

The chain joins TRBV28 to TRBJ2-7; 8 positions agree with TRBD2. The germline CDR1 and CDR2 sequences are MDHEN and SYDVKM. This CDR3 is 15 amino acids long. V lost 5 bases to trimming and J lost 3 bases; unmatched junction nucleotides: 9. The chain's CDR3 is CASSLSAGGFYEQYF. The CDR3 DNA follows: TGTGCCAGCAGTCTATCTGCGGGAGGTTTCTACGAGCAGTACTTC.

The chain employs TRBV5-4 and TRBJ2-3; D is tentatively TRBD1 or TRBD2 (5 bases each). The V gene lost 4 bases and the J gene lost 6 bases, with 12 bases spanning the gap. Looked up from germline, CDR1 is SGHNT and CDR2 is YYREEE (reference sequence). The CDR3 has 13 residues. The CDR3 DNA reads as TGTGCCAGCAGCCTGACGGGGCGCGATACGCAGTATTTT. Residues: CASSLTGRDTQYF.

V is TRBV28 and J is TRBJ1-2, with D possibly TRBD1 on 6 matching bases. Germline CDR1 reads MDHEN; CDR2 reads SYDVKM. V gave up 5 bases and J gave up 4 bases, with 14 bases separating them. This CDR3 comprises 14 residues. The CDR3 region has the DNA TGTGCCAGCAGTGGAGACAGGTGGGGCTATGGCTACACCTTC. It codes for CASSGDRWGYGYTF.

This chain uses TRBV6-6 with TRBJ2-7; 7 nucleotides line up with TRBD1. The germline V gene encodes CDR1 MNHNY and CDR2 SVGAGI (reference sequence). Trimming cost V 6 bases and J 7 bases; bases outside gene matches: 9. This CDR3 is built from 13 residues. The CDR3 sequence: CASSLQGQKEQYF. CDR3 in DNA: TGTGCCAGCAGCCTACAGGGGCAGAAAGAGCAGTACTTC.

V usage is TRBV7-9 and J usage is TRBJ1-5; D is perhaps TRBD1 (5 bases). The germline gives CDR1 SEHNR, CDR2 FQNEAQ (reference sequence). V was cut by 5 bases and J by 2 bases, with 16 bases left in between. The CDR3 runs 16 residues. The CDR3 is CASSLGEGLGNQPQHF. The DNA of the CDR3 is TGTGCCAGCAGCCTGGGGGAGGGGCTAGGCAATCAGCCCCAGCATTTT.

The chain joins TRBV7-2 to TRBJ1-1; D is uncertain. V lost 5 bases and J 5 bases, leaving 12 bases between the germline ends. Germline CDR1 and CDR2: SGHTA and FQGNSA. There are 13 residues in the CDR3. The DNA for the CDR3 is TGTGCCAGCAGCCCCTACACGGGGACTGAAGCTTTCTTT. It is translated as CASSPYTGTEAFF.

This clone appeared a few times. The chain links TRBV28 to TRBJ2-7; maybe TRBD1 (5 bases). V lost 5 bases, J lost 2 bases, and 16 bases lay in between. The germline V gene encodes CDR1 MDHEN and CDR2 SYDVKM. The CDR3 sequence is 15 residues long. The CDR3 is CASSGVGASTYEQYF. CDR3 DNA: TGTGCCAGCAGTGGGGTTGGGGCCTCCACCTACGAGCAGTACTTC.

The chain uses TRBV2 and TRBJ2-7; tentatively, D is TRBD1 (6 bases). The CDR3 is made up of 13 amino acids. V was clipped by 6 bases and J by 1 base, with 10 bases between them. In germline, CDR1 is SNHLY, CDR2 FYNNEI. DNA of the CDR3: TGTGCCAGCAGAAACAGGGCATCCTACGAGCAGTACTTC. Translated: CASRNRASYEQYF.

This clone was detected only a few times. The gene calls are TRBV2 and TRBJ2-7; TRBD1 matches at 10 bases. This CDR3 has 16 residues. CDR1 is SNHLY, CDR2 FYNNEI, per germline. Trimming at V came to 7 bases and at J to 4 bases, leaving 13 bases not matched to a gene. CDR3 residues: CASTRQGARSPYEQYF. CDR3 coding DNA: TGTGCCAGCACCAGACAGGGGGCGAGATCCCCATACGAGCAGTACTTC.

This clone was recorded only once. The chain combines TRBV10-2 with TRBJ1-4, with D uncertain. The CDR3 is 12 amino acids. Germline CDR1 is WSHSY and CDR2 is SAAADI. Between the trimmed V and J ends, which lost 3 bases and 5 bases, there was a span of 4 bases. The CDR3 reads CASSDGNEKLFF. CDR3 sequence (DNA): TGCGCCAGCAGTGACGGGAATGAAAAACTGTTTTTT.

The chain carries TRBV21-1 and TRBJ1-5; TRBD1 reflects the table's D call only, with no check against the DNA. TRBV21-1 is labeled a pseudogene. CDR3 length equals 21 residues. CDR3 sequence: CASSLRRPGQDRIYSNQPQHF. In DNA form, the CDR3 reads TGTGCCAGCAGCCTCCGCCGGCCGGGACAGGACCGTATCTATAGCAATCAGCCCCAGCATTTT.

The J gene is TRBJ1-1, the V gene TRBV5-1; unclear D gene. Germline V CDR1 and CDR2: SGHRS, YFSETQ. CDR3 length: 13 amino acids. Deletions cut 4 bases from V and 5 bases from J, with 12 bases between. CDR3 bases: TGCGCCAGCAGCCCCGGAGGGTATACTGAAGCTTTCTTT. This gives the protein CASSPGGYTEAFF.

This chain joins TRBV2 and TRBJ1-1, with a weak D call TRBD1 (6 bases). In germline, CDR1 is SNHLY, CDR2 FYNNEI. V lost 4 bases and J lost 0, with 12 bases in between. The CDR3 loop spans 15 amino acids. The chain's CDR3 is CASSGTVDMNTEAFF. The CDR3 DNA follows: TGTGCCAGCAGTGGGACAGTCGACATGAACACTGAAGCTTTCTTT.

This clone occurred a few times. This chain links TRBV5-4 with TRBJ2-7; TRBD2 matches 7 bases. CDR3 length: 15 amino acids. Trimming at V came to 4 bases and at J to 7 bases, leaving 14 bases not matched to a gene. The germline V gene encodes CDR1 SGHNT and CDR2 YYREEE (reference sequence). CDR3 in amino acids: CASSARGVLSGEQYF. CDR3 DNA sequence: TGTGCCAGCAGCGCCCGGGGGGTCCTATCGGGTGAGCAGTACTTC.

The V gene is TRBV30, the J gene TRBJ2-7; no clear D gene. Germline-derived CDR1 and CDR2 are GTSNPN and SVGIG (reference sequence). The CDR3 totals 14 residues. V lost 1 base and J lost 0, with 10 bases in between. CDR3 nucleotides: TGTGCCTGGAGTGGCGAAACAAGCTCCTACGAGCAGTACTTC. Translation: CAWSGETSSYEQYF.

The chain joins TRBV18 to TRBJ1-1; D is unresolved. Trimming left V 5 bases short and J 3 bases short, with 22 bases between. Germline V gene sequence: CDR1 KGHSH, CDR2 LQKENI. CDR3 length: 17 residues. CDR3 sequence (DNA): TGTGCCAGCTCAATAGTTAGGGTCACCCTCCCGGACACTGAAGCTTTCTTT. Translation gives CASSIVRVTLPDTEAFF.

The genes are TRBV11-2 and TRBJ1-3; D gene uncertain. Germline V gene lookup returns CDR1 SGHAT and CDR2 FQNNGV. Trimming took off 5 bases at V and 1 base at J, with 9 bases between the two ends. The length of the CDR3 is 14 residues. The CDR3 reads CASSVRGSGNTIYF. As DNA, the CDR3 is TGTGCCAGCAGCGTCCGTGGTTCTGGAAACACCATATATTTT.

V gene TRBV5-6 combines with J gene TRBJ1-4; D not resolved. The CDR3 extends over 16 amino acids. V lost 3 bases to trimming and J lost 6 bases, with 18 bases between them. Germline V gene sequence: CDR1 SGHDT, CDR2 YYEEEE. As DNA, the CDR3 is TGTGCCAGCAGCTCGGAGCACTCGGGGAGGGATGAAAAACTGTTTTTT. It encodes CASSSEHSGRDEKLFF.